The sequence of this TCR beta chain was determined in a study of beta chain features in type 1 diabetes (dated by TCRdb to about 2018). The study in broad terms: No differences in mean age, gender distribution, total cell number or subset yield were found between patients and healthy donors. A total of roughly 100 million sorted cells were examined across all samples, and a strong correlation was observed between cell number per subset and RNA yield. Whereas all 28 donors provided naive and central memory subsets, regulatory and stem cell-like memory subsets were isolated from just 8 patients and about eight healthy donors. The study compared TCRB repertoires of sorted circulating CD4+ T cell subsets between recently diagnosed type 1 diabetes patients and matched healthy donors. Overall study outcomes, separate from this receptor: A moderate but significant shortening of TCRB CDR3 length was observed in type 1 diabetes patients in all four CD4+ subsets. PCR might favor shorter templates, but patient and control samples were amplified and corrected together, so any skew would affect both groups equally. Because cDNA rather than genomic DNA was sequenced, highly expressing activated cells could have been over-represented, although no difference in activation and CD3 levels was found between groups. Only small numbers of individuals were included in the HLA sub-analyses, which left unresolved whether HLA type had any influence on TCRB rearrangement. The naive, central memory and regulatory TCRB repertoires appeared to resemble one another more closely among patients than among healthy donors. Fewer insertions and more nucleotide deletions at VDJ recombination sites were observed in patients with type 1 diabetes, implying thymic rearrangement abnormalities.

Via the germline V gene, CDR1 is SGHTA and CDR2 FQGNSA. CDR3 length: 14 amino acids, cysteine to phenylalanine. Kept here is only the CDR3 DNA, which spans 42 bases and is read in frame from base 1. V is cut by 6 bases and J by 2 bases, and the space between the germline ends is 14 bases. Worth noting for this clone: Which antigen it targets is not known. No quality values exist for individual bases; no much larger clone is one base distant.

A single peripheral blood draw of approximately 110 mL on average was collected from each donor into heparinised tubes. Naive, central memory, regulatory and stem cell-like memory CD4+ T cells were sorted on a BD FACSAria II using a panel including CD45RO, CCR7, CD25, CD127, CD95 and CD27. Every sorted population had a purity above 95%. PBMCs were isolated immediately by Lymphoprep density gradient centrifugation and stained directly without culture. So that batch effects would be minimized, each experiment stained and sorted samples in pairs, pairing one healthy donor with one patient. All of the isolated RNA was reverse transcribed with the High Capacity cDNA Reverse Transcription Kit, so expressed TCRB transcripts were sequenced. Deep immunoSEQ sequencing was performed on naive, central memory and regulatory T cell samples, with an average of roughly 3.5 million total reads per sample. After sorted cells were lysed in RLT buffer, RNA was extracted with DNase-treated RNeasy Micro or Mini kits, with the choice depending on cell number. To prevent cross-contamination, each cell subset was processed individually, whereas patient and healthy donor samples were processed jointly. The immunoSEQ multiplex PCR was used to amplify TCRB sequences from cDNA, yielding 87-bp fragments that span the CDR3 region. Sequencing of the amplicons was performed on the Illumina HiSeq platform. On the study's bioinformatics: Synthetic template baselines were used to correct PCR bias computationally, reads within Hamming distance 2 were collapsed together, and singletons that could not be merged were discarded. By aligning reads against IMGT, V, D and J genes, CDR3 length, and insertions or deletions at six rearrangement sites were assigned. Within each subset, clonotype counts were normalized to sorted cell number, and only after that were true diversity and Gini coefficients computed with the tcR R package. The overlap coefficient, calculated on TCRB nucleotide sequences, was used to measure repertoire sharing. As a proxy for the pre-selection repertoire, out-of-frame TCRB sequences from naive cells were analyzed. TCRdb took this table from immuneACCESS and kept in-frame rearrangements with V and J called. Such tables lack part of the clones; where checked against another copy, unresolved V genes explain under half of the gap, and the rest is unexplained. From that table come the V and J calls and clone size; the DNA was used to work out D and trimming. The sample data list about 280,000 clones, and 15% of these were observed just once. Of the sample, 0.015% to 0.017% is held by the ten largest clones.

Source material: naive CD4+ T cells from blood. The cell subset or site label corresponds to: true naive CD4+ T cells. The sequence came from a man aged 18 to 30 with type 1 diabetes. The chain uses TRBV7-2 and TRBJ2-7; the D gene is possibly TRBD2, with 5 bases matching. The DNA sequence follows: TGTGCCAGCAGGCCCCAGTACGGGGCCTACGAGCAGTACTTC. It is translated as CASRPQYGAYEQYF.